The 26 T cell receptor beta chains below all came from one sample that was sequenced in a study of control samples from healthy donors and cancer patients. Generated by immunoSEQ multiplex PCR, the TCRdb table keeps only in-frame clones and is missing some. This table holds tens of thousands of clones, roughly 89% found once. Sequenced input: PBMCs. Source of these receptors: a man aged 55 to 70 with colorectal cancer.

This sequence joins TRBV7-8 and TRBJ2-7; weak D call: TRBD2 (6 bases). Between the trimmed V and J ends, which lost 2 bases and 4 bases, there was a span of 15 bases. The germline V gene has CDR1 SGHVS and CDR2 FQNEAQ. The CDR3 runs to 15 residues. In DNA, the CDR3 is TGTGCCAGCAGCTTATCAAGCGGACTAAATTACGAGCAGTACTTC. Its translation is CASSLSSGLNYEQYF. Looking up the rest from reference TRBV7-8 and TRBJ2-7 gives the full variable domain: GAGVSQSPRYKVAKRGQDVALRCDPISGHVSLFWYQQALGQGPEFLTYFQNEAQLDKSGLPSDRFFAERPEGSVSTLKIQRTQQEDSAVYLCASSLSSGLNYEQYFGPGTRLTVT.

V gene TRBV3-1 (or the pseudogene TRBV3-2) combines with J gene TRBJ2-7; D possibly corresponds to TRBD2 (5 bases). The V and J ends lost 1 base and 4 bases respectively, with 5 bases between them. Germline values: CDR1 LGHDT, CDR2 YNNKEL (reference sequence). The CDR3 consists of 12 residues. The CDR3 spells CASSQGGYEQYF. The CDR3 nucleotides are TGTGCCAGCAGCCAAGGCGGGTACGAGCAGTACTTC.

The chain has TRBV14 and TRBJ2-3; the match to TRBD1 covers 9 bases. The V gene's germline CDR1 is SGHDN and CDR2 FVKESK. J gave up 6 bases and V 4 bases, and 8 bases lay outside the gene matches. The CDR3 spans 15 residues. The CDR3 is CASSRVGQGSDTQYF. The DNA of the CDR3 is TGTGCCAGCAGCCGGGTGGGACAGGGCTCGGATACGCAGTATTTT.

The V call is TRBV16, the J call TRBJ1-2; the D is unclear. Trimming took off 3 bases at V and 0 bases at J, with 8 bases between the two ends. The CDR3 length is 14 residues. The germline V gene has CDR1 KGHSY and CDR2 FQNENV. The CDR3 nucleotides read TGTGCCAGCAGCCAGGGGATCCCTAACTATGGCTACACCTTC. Its translation: CASSQGIPNYGYTF.

This chain's CDR3 is CASSWGDRARNTEAFF. The CDR3 region has the DNA TGCGCCAGCAGCTGGGGGGACAGGGCGAGGAACACTGAAGCTTTCTTT. V is TRBV5-1 and J is TRBJ1-1, with 9 bases matching TRBD1. The CDR3 contains 16 residues. With 3 bases clipped from V and 1 base from J, the junction kept 7 bases outside the gene matches. In germline, CDR1 is SGHRS, CDR2 YFSETQ.

The V gene is TRBV10-3, the J gene TRBJ1-5; 7 bases agree with TRBD1. Germline values: CDR1 ENHRY, CDR2 SYGVKD. The CDR3 totals 14 residues. V shed 11 bases, J shed 6 bases, and the junction held 13 bases outside the gene matches. CDR3 sequence: CAAATGNFAQPQHF. In DNA form, the CDR3 reads TGTGCCGCCGCGACAGGGAACTTCGCTCAGCCCCAGCATTTT.

The chain recombines TRBV27 with TRBJ2-3, with 9 bases aligning to TRBD2. CDR3 size: 14 residues. V lost 5 bases and J lost 4; bases outside the gene matches: 4. CDR1 MNHEY and CDR2 SMNVEV come from the germline V gene (reference sequence). CDR3 residues: CASSPRTSADTQYF. DNA of the CDR3: TGTGCCAGCAGTCCCCGGACTAGCGCAGATACGCAGTATTTT.

The chain recombines TRBV6-5 with TRBJ2-5, with D perhaps TRBD2 (5 bases). The germline CDR1 and CDR2 sequences are MNHEY and SVGAGI. This CDR3 is 14 amino acids long. Trimming stripped 0 bases from V and 4 bases from J, with 9 bases between. CDR3 residues: CASSYSGAGETQYF. DNA for the CDR3: TGTGCCAGCAGTTACTCGGGTGCGGGAGAGACCCAGTACTTC.

This chain joins TRBV5-8 and TRBJ2-5, with D uncertain. CDR1 and CDR2 from the germline V gene are SGHTS and YDEGEE. V was clipped by 1 base and J by 5 bases, with 18 bases between them. CDR3 length: 16 residues. In DNA, the CDR3 is TGTGCCAGCAGCTTGATTGGGCAAGGCGTATCGGAGACCCAGTACTTC. This codes for CASSLIGQGVSETQYF.

This chain links TRBV5-4 with TRBJ1-2; D not certain. The germline V and J ends were trimmed by 3 bases and 4 bases, with 10 bases remaining between them. This CDR3 is built from 13 residues. Germline V gene data show CDR1 as SGHNT and CDR2 as YYREEE (reference sequence). Here the CDR3 reads CASSSTETYGYTF. CDR3 DNA: TGTGCCAGCAGCTCGACGGAGACCTATGGCTACACCTTC. Full variable domain (rest looked up from reference TRBV5-4 and TRBJ1-2): ETGVTQSPTHLIKTRGQQVTLRCSSQSGHNTVSWYQQALGQGPQFIFQYYREEENGRGNFPPRFSGLQFPNYSSELNVNALELDDSALYLCASSSTETYGYTFGSGTRLTVV.

The chain employs TRBV29-1 and TRBJ1-3, with unresolved D. Per the germline V gene, CDR1 is SQVTM and CDR2 is ANQGSEA. The CDR3 spans 13 residues. The V end lost 6 bases, the J end lost 2 bases, and 11 bases lay between the germline ends. The chain's CDR3 is CSVASVAGNTIYF. The CDR3 nucleotides read TGCAGCGTCGCCTCTGTAGCTGGAAACACCATATATTTT. The full variable domain, its missing parts supplied by reference TRBV29-1 and TRBJ1-3, is SAVISQKPSRDICQRGTSLTIQCQVDSQVTMMFWYRQQPGQSLTLIATANQGSEATYESGFVIDKFPISRPNLTFSTLTVSNMSPEDSSIYLCSVASVAGNTIYFGEGSWLTVV.

The chain uses TRBV7-2 and TRBJ2-5; no definite D call. The V and J ends lost 4 bases and 0 bases respectively, with 3 bases between them. The germline gives CDR1 SGHTA, CDR2 FQGNSA. The CDR3 contains 12 residues. The CDR3 spells CASSSYQETQYF. The DNA for the CDR3 is TGTGCCAGCAGCTCTTACCAAGAGACCCAGTACTTC.

The rearrangement links TRBV5-6 to TRBJ2-1; D perhaps matches TRBD2 (5 bases). This CDR3 has 16 residues. Germline loops: CDR1 SGHDT, CDR2 YYEEEE. V was clipped by 0 bases and J by 0 bases, with 10 bases between them. CDR3 region: CASSLGAAGSYNEQFF. The CDR3, as DNA: TGTGCCAGCAGCTTGGGGGCGGCGGGCTCCTACAATGAGCAGTTCTTC.

Points on this clone: One end of the junction varies from germline; a read error may be responsible. The chain uses TRBV19 and TRBJ2-2, with TRBD2 as a possible D gene (6 bases). The germline V gene encodes CDR1 LNHDA and CDR2 SQIVND (reference sequence). This CDR3 spans 13 amino acids. CDR3 coding DNA: TGTGCCAGTAGGGCGGGGAAACACCGGGGAGCTGTTTTT. Translating gives CASRAGKHRGAVF.

The J gene is TRBJ2-7, the V gene TRBV10-2, with 8 bases matching TRBD2. Germline CDR1 and CDR2: WSHSY and SAAADI. V was pared by 3 bases and J by 3 bases, with 10 bases of the junction left unmatched. The CDR3 runs to 16 residues. This chain's CDR3 is CASSDPRRGDSYEQYF. For the CDR3, the DNA is TGCGCCAGCAGTGACCCCCGGCGGGGGGATAGCTACGAGCAGTACTTC.

J is TRBJ2-1 and V is TRBV9; 9 positions agree with TRBD1. The V segment lost 0 bases and the J segment 1 base; nucleotides outside the gene matches: 8. The germline V gene encodes CDR1 SGDLS and CDR2 YYNGEE. The CDR3 runs to 18 residues. The CDR3: CASSVATGTGFSYNEQFF. CDR3 DNA sequence: TGTGCCAGCAGCGTAGCTACGGGGACAGGGTTTTCCTACAATGAGCAGTTCTTC.

The V call is TRBV6-2 or TRBV6-3, the J call TRBJ2-3; D remains unclear. The V end lost 2 bases, the J end lost 8 bases, and 11 bases lay between the germline ends. The germline V gene encodes CDR1 MNHEY and CDR2 SVGEGT. The CDR3 is 13 residues long. The CDR3 DNA reads as TGTGCCAGCAGTTACATCTCGCTGGGTACGCAGTATTTT. Translated: CASSYISLGTQYF.

The chain uses TRBV19 and TRBJ2-3; weak D call: TRBD1 (5 bases). Trimming pared 3 bases from V and 0 bases from J, leaving 10 bases between. Germline V CDR1 and CDR2: LNHDA, SQIVND (reference sequence). This CDR3 region has 15 residues. The CDR3 sequence is CASSMSSGSTDTQYF. The CDR3, as DNA: TGTGCCAGTAGTATGAGTTCAGGGAGCACAGATACGCAGTATTTT.

V and J are TRBV18 and TRBJ2-7, with 9 bases aligning to TRBD1. Germline CDR1 and CDR2: KGHSH and LQKENI. Unmatched junction bases numbered 3, after V lost 4 bases and J lost 2 bases. CDR3 size: 14 residues. For the CDR3, the DNA is TGTGCCAGCTCACTGGGACAGGGTACCTACGAGCAGTACTTC. As protein: CASSLGQGTYEQYF. The whole variable domain, filled in from reference TRBV18 and TRBJ2-7, reads NAGVMQNPRHLVRRRGQEARLRCSPMKGHSHVYWYRQLPEEGLKFMVYLQKENIIDESGMPKERFSAEFPKEGPSILRIQQVVRGDSAAYFCASSLGQGTYEQYFGPGTRLTVT.

The sample holds a few counts of this clone. The gene calls are TRBV7-3 and TRBJ2-3; the D gene is possibly TRBD1 (5 bases). This CDR3 is built from 20 residues. Germline CDR1 reads SGHTA; CDR2 reads FQGTGA. The V end lost 0 bases, the J end lost 1 base, and 23 bases lay between the germline ends. The CDR3, as DNA: TGTGCCAGCAGCTTAACGGGCGGCAGGGCAAGGGGTAAACGCACAGATACGCAGTATTTT. It translates to CASSLTGGRARGKRTDTQYF. The entire variable domain, with the rest obtained from reference TRBV7-3 and TRBJ2-3, is as follows: GAGVSQTPSNKVTEKGKYVELRCDPISGHTALYWYRQSLGQGPEFLIYFQGTGAADDSGLPNDRFFAVRPEGSVSTLKIQRTERGDSAVYLCASSLTGGRARGKRTDTQYFGPGTRLTVL.

The chain links TRBV30 to TRBJ1-1, with 8 bases matching TRBD1. J lost 3 bases, V lost 2 bases, and 8 bases had no gene match. The germline CDR1 and CDR2 sequences are GTSNPN and SVGIG (reference sequence). This CDR3 comprises 15 residues. DNA for the CDR3: TGTGCCTGGAGTCTCACGGACAGGGAGTACACTGAAGCTTTCTTT. Protein product: CAWSLTDREYTEAFF.

V usage is TRBV19 and J usage is TRBJ2-2; TRBD1 aligns across 8 bases. Germline CDR1 is LNHDA and CDR2 is SQIVND (reference sequence). V lost 6 bases, J lost 0 bases, and 6 bases stayed unmatched. This CDR3 spans 16 amino acids. DNA of the CDR3: TGTGCCAGTAGACCCGGACAGGGAGCGAACACCGGGGAGCTGTTTTTT. This codes for CASRPGQGANTGELFF. The full variable domain, rest sourced from reference TRBV19 and TRBJ2-2, is DGGITQSPKYLFRKEGQNVTLSCEQNLNHDAMYWYRQDPGQGLRLIYYSQIVNDFQKGDIAEGYSVSREKKESFPLTVTSAQKNPTAFYLCASRPGQGANTGELFFGEGSRLTVL.

The V gene is TRBV9, the J gene TRBJ1-3; D gene unclear. The CDR3 has 17 residues. The germline V gene has CDR1 SGDLS and CDR2 YYNGEE. The ends were cut back, 0 bases at V and 0 bases at J, with 13 bases in the middle. The CDR3 sequence: CASSVEGDPSSGNTIYF. For the CDR3, the DNA is TGTGCCAGCAGCGTAGAAGGTGACCCCAGCTCTGGAAACACCATATATTTT.

The chain is built from TRBV10-1 and TRBJ1-4; D is ambiguous. V gave up 10 bases and J gave up 3 bases, with 18 bases separating them. The CDR3 sequence is 15 residues long. Germline V gene sequence: CDR1 WNHNN, CDR2 SYGVQD (reference sequence). The CDR3 sequence: CATDPPGRANEKLFF. The DNA of the CDR3 is TGCGCCACCGACCCCCCCGGGCGCGCTAATGAAAAACTGTTTTTT.

This chain uses TRBV5-1 with TRBJ2-3, with D perhaps being TRBD1 or TRBD2 (5 bases each). In germline, CDR1 is SGHRS, CDR2 YFSETQ. V was trimmed by 4 bases and J by 2 bases, leaving 11 bases between them. This CDR3 contains 14 residues. The DNA of the CDR3 is TGCGCCAGCAGCGAGGGGACCGCCACAGATACGCAGTATTTT. Amino acid sequence: CASSEGTATDTQYF.

The gene calls are TRBV30 and TRBJ2-4; D not resolved. Germline assignment: CDR1 GTSNPN and CDR2 SVGIG (reference sequence). V gave up 3 bases and J gave up 4 bases, with 13 bases separating them. CDR3 length equals 14 residues. Here the CDR3 DNA reads TGTGCCTGGAGCGGCGGACCGATAAAAAACATTCAGTACTTC. This gives the protein CAWSGGPIKNIQYF.